The 19 T cell receptor beta chains reported below all come from one sample, sequenced in a study of blood T cell repertoires in COVID-19. Libraries were prepared by immunoSEQ multiplex PCR; TCRdb keeps only in-frame clonotypes and omits some of them. The sample lists more than 200,000 clones; more than 60% were seen once. Sequenced input: peripheral blood. All receptors derive from a woman aged 40 to 50 with active or convalescent COVID-19.

This clone was observed a few times. The chain couples TRBV11-2 to TRBJ1-2; unclear D gene. The CDR3 runs 14 residues. Per germline, CDR1 SGHAT and CDR2 FQNNGV. The V gene lost 2 bases and the J gene lost 7 bases, with 14 bases spanning the gap. The CDR3 DNA reads as TGTGCCAGCAGCTTAAACAATGGAGTCCCTGGCTACACCTTC. Translated, it gives CASSLNNGVPGYTF.

This clone came up a few times. The V call is TRBV3-1 (or the pseudogene TRBV3-2), the J call TRBJ1-2; 10 positions match TRBD1. CDR3 size: 14 residues. Germline V gives CDR1 LGHDT, CDR2 YNNKEL (reference sequence). V shed 4 bases, J shed 8 bases, and the junction held 7 bases outside the gene matches. DNA of the CDR3: TGTGCCAGCAGCCCCGGGACAGGGGATACAGGCTACACCTTC. Protein sequence: CASSPGTGDTGYTF.

The chain joins TRBV2 to TRBJ1-5, with TRBD1 matching over 12 bases. CDR1 and CDR2 from the germline V gene are SNHLY and FYNNEI. Germline trimming cut 3 bases from V and 5 bases from J; bases unmatched to any gene: 11. This CDR3 has 18 residues. CDR3: CASSDGTGGRFGDQPQHF. For the CDR3, the DNA is TGTGCCAGCAGTGACGGGACAGGGGGCCGGTTCGGAGATCAGCCCCAGCATTTT.

V and J are TRBV6-4 and TRBJ2-3; 7 bases fit TRBD1. Germline-derived CDR1 and CDR2 are MRHNA and SNTAGT. V trimming: 4 bases; J trimming: 6 bases; junction bases outside the gene matches: 4. The CDR3 is 13 amino acids. CDR3 sequence reads: CASSVEGGDTQYF. The CDR3 DNA reads TGTGCCAGCAGTGTGGAAGGGGGCGATACGCAGTATTTT.

The V and J genes are TRBV5-6 and TRBJ2-2; no clear D gene. The germline V and J ends were trimmed by 2 bases and 3 bases, with 8 bases remaining between them. The CDR3 runs to 14 residues. Germline CDR1 reads SGHDT; CDR2 reads YYEEEE. CDR3 sequence (DNA): TGTGCCAGCAGCTTCGGTCCGGACACCGGGGAGCTGTTTTTT. This translates into CASSFGPDTGELFF. Variable domain in full (rest from reference TRBV5-6 and TRBJ2-2): DAGVTQSPTHLIKTRGQQVTLRCSPKSGHDTVSWYQQALGQGPQFIFQYYEEEERQRGNFPDRFSGHQFPNYSSELNVNALLLGDSALYLCASSFGPDTGELFFGEGSRLTVL.

The genes are TRBV30 and TRBJ1-5; 7 bases fit TRBD1. This CDR3 comprises 15 residues. V trimming: 3 bases; J trimming: 7 bases; junction bases outside the gene matches: 12. CDR1 is GTSNPN, CDR2 SVGIG, per germline (reference sequence). CDR3 amino acids: CAWSHVGGPRQPQHF. The CDR3 bases are TGTGCCTGGAGCCACGTAGGGGGCCCTCGGCAGCCCCAGCATTTT.

The chain recombines TRBV28 with TRBJ2-7; TRBD2 is a possible D gene (6 bases). V shed 7 bases and J shed 3 bases, with 16 bases lying between them. CDR1 and CDR2 from the germline V gene are MDHEN and SYDVKM. The CDR3 spans 14 residues. The CDR3 sequence: CASIERDWGYEQYF. The DNA for the CDR3 is TGTGCCAGCATAGAACGGGACTGGGGCTACGAGCAGTACTTC.

The V call is TRBV3-1 (or the pseudogene TRBV3-2), the J call TRBJ1-2, with D hard to call. V was pared by 3 bases and J by 7 bases, with 15 bases between. CDR3 length: 14 residues. Germline CDR1 LGHDT, CDR2 YNNKEL (reference sequence). CDR3 DNA sequence: TGTGCCAGCAGCCACAGTGGGCGGGAGGCTGGCTACACCTTC. Translation: CASSHSGREAGYTF.

This clone was seen a few times. The rearrangement uses TRBV28 and TRBJ2-1; D possibly corresponds to TRBD1 (5 bases). Germline V gene sequence: CDR1 MDHEN, CDR2 SYDVKM. V dropped 7 bases and J dropped 5 bases, with 21 bases sitting between them. This CDR3 spans 16 amino acids. CDR3 nucleotides: TGTGCCAGCACCATTAGGGGTGGGGTAGTAGACAATGAGCAGTTCTTC. It encodes CASTIRGGVVDNEQFF.

This clone has a handful of counts. The genes are TRBV11-3 and TRBJ2-2; 9 nucleotides agree with TRBD1. With V trimmed by 2 bases and J by 6 bases, 4 bases remained unmatched. The CDR3 spans 15 residues. CDR1 is SGHNT and CDR2 is YENEEA in the germline V gene. CDR3 in DNA: TGTGCCAGCAGCTTACGGGGGACAGGGCCCGGGGAGCTGTTTTTT. This encodes CASSLRGTGPGELFF. Based on the CDR3 plus reference TRBV11-3 and TRBJ2-2, the full variable domain is EAGVVQSPRYKIIEKKQPVAFWCNPISGHNTLYWYLQNLGQGPELLIRYENEEAVDDSQLPKDRFSAERLKGVDSTLKIQPAELGDSAVYLCASSLRGTGPGELFFGEGSRLTVL.

This chain joins TRBV4-1 and TRBJ2-1; TRBD2 matches 7 bases. Trimming removed 4 bases from V and 6 bases from J; junction bases left unmatched: 9. The CDR3 is 15 residues long. Germline V gene sequence: CDR1 MGHRA, CDR2 YSYEKL. The CDR3 loop reads CASSLGILASNEQFF. The CDR3 coding sequence is TGCGCCAGCAGCCTCGGCATACTAGCGAGCAATGAGCAGTTCTTC.

The V gene is TRBV11-2, the J gene TRBJ1-1; 7 nucleotides match TRBD1. The CDR3 loop spans 12 amino acids. V dropped 8 bases and J dropped 1; count of bases not matched to a gene: 1. The germline V gene has CDR1 SGHAT and CDR2 FQNNGV. The CDR3 DNA is TGTGCCAGCTGGGACAGGAACACTGAAGCTTTCTTT. Residues: CASWDRNTEAFF.

This chain uses TRBV10-2 with TRBJ1-4; D gene ambiguous. Germline V CDR1 and CDR2: WSHSY, SAAADI. There are 15 residues in the CDR3. Trimming left V 2 bases short and J 7 bases short, with 14 bases between. CDR3 bases: TGCGCCAGCAGTGAGATGGTAGGCTCGGGTGAAAAACTGTTTTTT. It is translated as CASSEMVGSGEKLFF.

The V and J genes are TRBV7-9 and TRBJ1-1, with unresolved D. CDR3 size: 14 residues. V dropped 6 bases and J dropped 5 bases, with 16 bases sitting between them. Germline V CDR1 and CDR2: SEHNR, FQNEAQ (reference sequence). The CDR3 nucleotides read TGTGCCAGCAGTCCCGGCGGGCTAGGGACTGAAGCTTTCTTT. Protein sequence: CASSPGGLGTEAFF.

The V gene is TRBV4-2, the J gene TRBJ2-4, with unresolved D. The germline V gene has CDR1 LGHNA and CDR2 YNFKEQ. The CDR3 totals 15 residues. V was trimmed by 0 bases and J by 6 bases, leaving 12 bases between them. The chain's CDR3 is CASSQEVVERNIQYF. The DNA for the CDR3 is TGTGCCAGCAGCCAAGAGGTGGTAGAAAGAAACATTCAGTACTTC.

The chain is built from TRBV5-6 and TRBJ2-3, with D tentatively TRBD1 (6 bases). CDR3 length: 13 amino acids. V was shortened by 3 bases and J by 1 base, with 6 bases between the two germline ends. The V gene's germline CDR1 is SGHDT and CDR2 YYEEEE. CDR3 in DNA: TGTGCCAGCAGCTGGACAGGCACAGATACGCAGTATTTT. Amino acid sequence: CASSWTGTDTQYF.

The chain recombines TRBV10-1 with TRBJ2-3; 7 nucleotides agree with TRBD2. V was clipped by 8 bases and J by 6 bases; unmatched bases: 11. CDR3 length: 14 amino acids. Per the germline V gene, CDR1 is WNHNN and CDR2 is SYGVQD (reference sequence). CDR3 DNA sequence: TGCGCCAGCGCTAGCGGCTTCCCCGGGGATACGCAGTATTTT. Amino acid sequence: CASASGFPGDTQYF.

The chain carries TRBV29-1 and TRBJ1-2, with no clear D. The V gene lost 4 bases and the J gene lost 8 bases, with 5 bases spanning the gap. The CDR3 totals 9 residues. Germline CDR1 and CDR2: SQVTM and ANQGSEA. This CDR3 is CSVASGYTF. As DNA, the CDR3 is TGCAGCGTTGCTAGCGGCTACACCTTC.

V and J are TRBV6-6 and TRBJ2-1, with TRBD1 as a possible D gene (6 bases). CDR3 length equals 15 residues. The V end lost 4 bases, the J end lost 10 bases, and 20 bases lay between the germline ends. Germline CDR1 MNHNY, CDR2 SVGAGI (reference sequence). This chain's CDR3 is CASSFTQGSEEEQFF. CDR3 sequence (DNA): TGTGCCAGCAGTTTCACGCAGGGGTCTGAGGAAGAGCAGTTCTTC.